This T cell receptor beta chain was captured in a study of CD8 T cells in Susac syndrome. A quantity of roughly 0.5 to 1 ug RNA underwent reverse transcription using random hexamers. The TCR beta CDR3 was amplified by immunoSEQ multiplex PCR across 54 Vbeta, 13 Jbeta. TCRdb called the immunoSEQ multiplex PCR reads again in MiXCR, with one record for every CDR3 protein. Among about 66,000 distinct CDR3 sequences, roughly 94% were seen once, and the ten largest hold 0.45% to 0.65%. Study findings and constraints: The relatively small number of individuals in the TCR sequencing and HLA analysis was acknowledged by the study.

The CDR3 runs 14 residues. The V gene's germline CDR1 is MGHRA and CDR2 YSYEKL. V lost 1 base and J lost 6, with 13 bases in between. TEMRA cells underwent FACS enrichment and CD8+ and CD4+ T cells underwent negative isolation. As for this clonotype: Its antigen is unknown.

The specimen was CD8+ T cells from PBMCs. The V call is TRBV4-1, the J call TRBJ2-7, with TRBD2 as a possible D gene (5 bases). This clonotype originated in a human donor with multiple sclerosis. CDR3 nucleotides: TGCGCCAGCAGCCAAGGTGGAGGCGTGATCGAGCAGTACTTC. Translated, it gives CASSQGGGVIEQYF.